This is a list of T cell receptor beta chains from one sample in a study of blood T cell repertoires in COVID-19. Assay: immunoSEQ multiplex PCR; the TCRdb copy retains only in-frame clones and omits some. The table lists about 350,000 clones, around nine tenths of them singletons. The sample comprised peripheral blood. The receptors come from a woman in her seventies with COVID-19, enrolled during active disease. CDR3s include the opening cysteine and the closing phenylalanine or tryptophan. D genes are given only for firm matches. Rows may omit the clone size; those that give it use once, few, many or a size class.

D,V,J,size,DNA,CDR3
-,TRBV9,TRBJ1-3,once,TGTGCCAGCAGCGTAGGGGACACCTCTGGAAACACCATATATTTT,CASSVGDTSGNTIYF
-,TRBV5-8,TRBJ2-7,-,TGTGCCAGCAGCTCCTTCGAGACAGTAAGGCAGTACTTC,CASSSFETVRQYF
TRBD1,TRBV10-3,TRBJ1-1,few,TGTGCCATCAGTGGTAGTCCAGGGGGCACTGAAGCTTTCTTT,CAISGSPGGTEAFF
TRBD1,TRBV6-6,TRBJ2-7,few,TGTGCCAGCAGTAAACCTCAGGGGGCGGTCGAGCAGTACTTC,CASSKPQGAVEQYF
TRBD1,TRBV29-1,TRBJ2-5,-,TGCAGCGTTCTTGACAGGGCCGGGACCCAGTACTTC,CSVLDRAGTQYF
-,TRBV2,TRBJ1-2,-,TGTGCCAGCAGCCCTGGGGAGGGCTACACCTTC,CASSPGEGYTF
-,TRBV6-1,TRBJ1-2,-,TGTGCCAGCAGTGATGAACCGGGTTCGCCTCTAAACTATGGCTACACCTTC,CASSDEPGSPLNYGYTF
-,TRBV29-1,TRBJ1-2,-,TGCAGCGTTGAATTTCTTGCCGACTTCTATGGCTACACCTTC,CSVEFLADFYGYTF
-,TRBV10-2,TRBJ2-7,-,TGCGCCAGCAGACCGGGGGGCAACCCCTACGAGCAGTACTTC,CASRPGGNPYEQYF
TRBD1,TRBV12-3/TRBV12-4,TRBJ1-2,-,TGTGCCAGCAAGCCGGGACAGGAATATGGCTACACCTTC,CASKPGQEYGYTF
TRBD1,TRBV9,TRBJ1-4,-,TGTGCCAGCAGCACACAGGGGGCAGCGGATGAAAAACTGTTTTTT,CASSTQGAADEKLFF
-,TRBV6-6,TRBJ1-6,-,TGTGCCAGCACTGGAGCATATAATTCACCCCTCCACTTT,CASTGAYNSPLHF
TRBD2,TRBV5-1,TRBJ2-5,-,TGCGCCAGCCGCCCCCTACGGGGGGTGGAGACCCAGTACTTC,CASRPLRGVETQYF
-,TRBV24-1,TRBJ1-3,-,TGTGCCACCAGTGACCAGGATTTT,CATSDQDF
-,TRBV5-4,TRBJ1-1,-,TGTGCCAGCAGCAAGGATGCAGGCTTGAACACTGAAGCTTTCTTT,CASSKDAGLNTEAFF
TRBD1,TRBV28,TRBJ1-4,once,TGTGCCAGCAGACCGACAGGGGGCATCGTAAAAGGACTGTTTTTT,CASRPTGGIVKGLFF
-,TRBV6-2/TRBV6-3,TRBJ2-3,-,TGTGCCAGCAGTTACTCTGCAGGGGACACAGATACGCAGTATTTT,CASSYSAGDTDTQYF
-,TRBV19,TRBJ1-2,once,TGTGCCAGTAGAAAAGAGGACAGACAACTCCTGCCCATTTATGGCTACACCTTC,CASRKEDRQLLPIYGYTF
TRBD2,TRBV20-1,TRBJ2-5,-,TGCAGTGCTAGTACGAACGGGGGGGCGGGAGAGACCCAGTACTTC,CSASTNGGAGETQYF
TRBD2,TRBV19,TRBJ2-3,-,TGTGCCAGTAGTATAGAGGATAGCGGGGGGCCTAGCACAGATACGCAGTATTTT,CASSIEDSGGPSTDTQYF
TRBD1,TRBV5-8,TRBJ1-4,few,TGTGCCAGCAGCTTTTCTTGGACAGGGTTCAGCGAAAAACTGTTTTTT,CASSFSWTGFSEKLFF
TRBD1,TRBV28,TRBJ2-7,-,TGTGCCAGCAGCCCGGGACAGGACTACGAGCAGTACTTC,CASSPGQDYEQYF
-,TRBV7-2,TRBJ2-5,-,TGTGCCAGCAGCTTAGACGAGGCAGGGTTGGGAGAGACCCAGTACTTC,CASSLDEAGLGETQYF
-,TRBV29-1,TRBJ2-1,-,TGCAGCGTTGATAGGACAGCCAATGAGCAGTTCTTC,CSVDRTANEQFF
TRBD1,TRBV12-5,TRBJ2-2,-,TGTGCTAGTGGTTGGCAGACAGGGGACACCGGGGAGCTGTTTTTT,CASGWQTGDTGELFF
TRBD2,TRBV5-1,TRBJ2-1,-,TGCGCCAGCAGCTGGGGGGGAAGTATCTCCTACAATGAGCAGTTCTTC,CASSWGGSISYNEQFF
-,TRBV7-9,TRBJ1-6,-,TGTGCCAGCAGCTTAGTCCAACTCTCCTATAATTCACCCCTCCACTTT,CASSLVQLSYNSPLHF
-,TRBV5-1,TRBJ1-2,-,TGCGCCAGCAGCTTGGGCGGGGGCTACACCTTC,CASSLGGGYTF
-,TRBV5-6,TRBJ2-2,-,TGTGCCAGCAGCTTCGGACAGCCCGGGGAGCTGTTTTTT,CASSFGQPGELFF
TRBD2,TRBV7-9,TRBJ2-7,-,TGTGCCAGCAGCCCCTTAGCGGGGGAGTACGAGCAGTACTTC,CASSPLAGEYEQYF
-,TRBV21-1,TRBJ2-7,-,TGTGCCAGCTCTTCGGGTCCATGGCCCTACGAGCAGTACTTC,CASSSGPWPYEQYF
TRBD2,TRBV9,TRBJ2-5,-,TGTGCCAGCAGCGTAGGGGGAGGGGCTAGAGTACAAGAGACCCAGTACTTC,CASSVGGGARVQETQYF
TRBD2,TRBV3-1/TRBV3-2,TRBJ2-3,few,TGTGCCAGCAGCCAAGCAGCGGGGGGAGGCACGCAGTATTTT,CASSQAAGGGTQYF
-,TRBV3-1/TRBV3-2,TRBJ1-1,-,TGTGCCAGCAGCCAAGTGACAGGAGGTATGAGCACTGAAGCTTTCTTT,CASSQVTGGMSTEAFF
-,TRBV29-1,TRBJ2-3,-,TGCAGCGTTGATCCACCACAGGGTTATAGGACTAGCACAGATACGCAGTATTTT,CSVDPPQGYRTSTDTQYF
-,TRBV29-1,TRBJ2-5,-,TGCAGTTACAGCGGGCCCCGTGGGGAGACCCAGTACTTC,CSYSGPRGETQYF
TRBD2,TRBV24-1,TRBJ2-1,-,TGTGCCACCAGCGACAATAGCGGGGGGGACGATGAGCAGTTCTTC,CATSDNSGGDDEQFF
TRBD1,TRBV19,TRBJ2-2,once,TGTGCCAGCCAACTGACAGGGGGCTCCACCGGGGAGCTGTTTTTT,CASQLTGGSTGELFF
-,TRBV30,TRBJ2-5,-,TGTGCCTGGGGAGGCGCCTTCCAAGAGACCCAGTACTTC,CAWGGAFQETQYF
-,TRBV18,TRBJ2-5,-,TGTGCCAGCTCACCACCGTCCCTCCAAGAGACCCAGTACTTC,CASSPPSLQETQYF
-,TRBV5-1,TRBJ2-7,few,TGCGCCAGCAGCTTGGAGGGAGGAGAGCAGTACTTC,CASSLEGGEQYF
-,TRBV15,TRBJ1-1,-,TGTGCCACCAGCAGAGTCAAGGGGTTGAACACTGAAGCTTTCTTT,CATSRVKGLNTEAFF
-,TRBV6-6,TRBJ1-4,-,TGTGCCAGCAGTTACTTACCGGGGAACGAGGAAAAACTGTTTTTT,CASSYLPGNEEKLFF
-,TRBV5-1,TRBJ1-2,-,TGCGCCAGCAGACACACAGGTGCCACTAACTATGGCTACACCTTC,CASRHTGATNYGYTF
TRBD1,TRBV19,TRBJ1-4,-,TGTGCCAGTAGGATCGGGACAGGGAATGAAAAACTGTTTTTT,CASRIGTGNEKLFF
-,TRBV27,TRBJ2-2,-,TGTGCCAGCAGGCCGCAGGGCTCCACCGGGGAGCTGTTTTTT,CASRPQGSTGELFF
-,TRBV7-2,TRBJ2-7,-,TGTGCCAGCAGCCCCGAGGCGGGGGCTGGGTACGAGCAGTACTTC,CASSPEAGAGYEQYF
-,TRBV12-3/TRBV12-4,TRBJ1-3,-,TGTGCCAGCAGTTTGGGAGGGGAGCCCTCGGATTTTTTT,CASSLGGEPSDFF
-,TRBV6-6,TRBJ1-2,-,TGTGCCAGCAGTTACTTCGAGACACAAAGCTATGGCTACACCTTC,CASSYFETQSYGYTF
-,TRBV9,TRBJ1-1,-,TGTGCCAGCAGCCAAGCGGGGAACACTGAAGCTTTCTTT,CASSQAGNTEAFF
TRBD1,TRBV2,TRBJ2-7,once,TGTGCCAGCAGTGACGCCCTCTTGACAGGGGACGAGCAGTACTTC,CASSDALLTGDEQYF